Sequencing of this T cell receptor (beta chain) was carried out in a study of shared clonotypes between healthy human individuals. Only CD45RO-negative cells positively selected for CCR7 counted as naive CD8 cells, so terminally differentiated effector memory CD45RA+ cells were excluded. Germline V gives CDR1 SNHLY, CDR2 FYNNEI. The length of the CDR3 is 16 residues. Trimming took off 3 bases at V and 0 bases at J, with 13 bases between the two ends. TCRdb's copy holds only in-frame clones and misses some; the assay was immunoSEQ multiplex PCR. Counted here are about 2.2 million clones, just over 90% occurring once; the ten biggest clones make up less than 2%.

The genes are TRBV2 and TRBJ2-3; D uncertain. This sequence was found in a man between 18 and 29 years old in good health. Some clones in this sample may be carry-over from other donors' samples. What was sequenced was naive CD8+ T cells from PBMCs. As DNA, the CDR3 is TGTGCCAGCAGTGATTATGAGTCTACTAGCACAGATACGCAGTATTTT. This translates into CASSDYESTSTDTQYF.